This T cell receptor beta chain appears in the sequencing data of a study of response to subunit inactivated influenza vaccine. One entry per CDR3 protein, called by TCRdb with MiXCR from the RT-PCR reads. The table includes about 530,000 distinct CDR3 sequences, approximately 12% detected once. Overall study findings and caveats: Seasonal influenza vaccination, on each occasion, was suggested by the authors to recruit few new T cells.

This clonotype was detected only a few times. Its specificity is unknown. V shed 6 bases and J 9 bases; nucleotides not matched to a gene: 12. The germline gives CDR1 KGHSH, CDR2 LQKENI. The CDR3 loop spans 15 amino acids. The sample was PBMCs from blood, taken about 6 weeks after vaccination. This TCR was recovered from a man between 50 and 59 years old who received an inactivated influenza vaccine. The chain uses TRBV18 and TRBJ2-1; 9 positions match TRBD2. The CDR3 is CASSPGIAGVGEQFF. The CDR3 bases are TGTGCCAGCTCCCCGGGAATAGCGGGAGTCGGTGAGCAGTTCTTC.